This T cell receptor beta chain was retrieved from a study of T-cell reconstitution after alpha-beta-depleted transplantation in children. Findings and limits, study-wide: The origin of alpha-beta T cells about two months after transplant was reportedly several hundred expanded graft clones. At one year after transplant, newly produced T cells mostly accounted for T-cell counts and diversity. For some patients, TCRbeta diversity was high at day 60 because of recipient T cells and thymic progenitors that survived.

Germline V gene lookup returns CDR1 SNHLY and CDR2 FYNNEI. With V trimmed by 3 bases and J by 4 bases, 5 bases remained unmatched. This CDR3 is built from 15 residues. The authors prepared the TCRbeta library with unique molecular identifiers. TCRdb used MiXCR to reprocess the PCR reads, holding one entry per CDR3 protein. Found here are around 200,000 distinct CDR3 sequences, 11% of them singletons; the top ten hold roughly 27%. As for this clonotype: Its antigen is currently unknown.

The sample here was PBMCs, taken before TCRalphabeta/CD19-depleted stem cell transplant. The chain combines TRBV2 with TRBJ2-1, with TRBD2 identical over 8 bases. The clonotype originates from a child less than two years old with acute myeloid leukemia, due to receive a stem cell transplant. CDR3 in amino acids: CASSDRVAGYNEQFF. Written as DNA, the CDR3 is TGTGCCAGCAGTGATAGGGTAGCGGGATACAATGAGCAGTTCTTC.